This T cell receptor beta chain was captured in a study of shared clonotypes between healthy human individuals. Notes on the study in general: Inspection by rarefaction showed sorted-subset sequencing to be incomplete despite large depth. Few donors limited the genetic and exposure-history diversity represented.

V was pared by 5 bases and J by 0 bases, with 19 bases between. The CDR3 is 17 amino acids. The germline V gene encodes CDR1 MNHEY and CDR2 SMNVEV (reference sequence). Regarding this clone: As yet, its antigen is unknown.

Method: immunoSEQ multiplex PCR; TCRdb's copy keeps in-frame clones and lacks some. The table records about 2.1 million clones, roughly 91% of them present only once. As defined, naive CD8 cells were CD45RO-negative and positively selected for CCR7, with terminally differentiated effector memory CD45RA+ cells excluded. Donors, healthy HIV-negative adults, lacked recent acute infections or vaccinations. The sequence derives from a man between 18 and 29 years old in good health. Some clones in this sample may be carry-over from other donors' samples. The chain links TRBV27 to TRBJ1-1; D not resolved. Sequenced sample: naive CD8+ T cells from PBMCs. CDR3 sequence reads: CASSLRAQQSMNTEAFF. The CDR3 nucleotides are TGTGCCAGCAGTCTCCGGGCCCAACAGAGTATGAACACTGAAGCTTTCTTT.